These 13 T cell receptor beta chains originate from one sample sequenced in a study of cytomegalovirus exposure and HLA in healthy donors. This PCR relied on a set of 60 Vbeta primers and 13 Jbeta primers. Only in-frame clones appear in the TCRdb table, and some are missing; sequencing was by immunoSEQ multiplex PCR. The table shows tens of thousands of clones, with 80% to 90% occurring only once. Sequencing was done on a sample of PBMCs. The receptor source for this set is a man in his sixties or seventies in good health and CMV-seropositive.

This chain links TRBV18 with TRBJ2-7; TRBD1 agrees at 10 bases. J lost 4 bases, V lost 3 bases, and 3 bases had no gene match. Germline CDR1 and CDR2: KGHSH and LQKENI. This CDR3 is 14 amino acids long. CDR3 in amino acids: CASSPGQGTYEQYF. The CDR3 DNA sequence: TGTGCCAGCTCACCGGGACAGGGGACTTACGAGCAGTACTTC.

CDR3 DNA: TGTGCCAGCAGTCCGGGACAGGGGGTGGGTGGCTACACCTTC. Its translation is CASSPGQGVGGYTF. This rearrangement joins TRBV28 to TRBJ1-2; 11 bases fit TRBD1. V lost 5 bases, J lost 7 bases, and 6 bases stayed unmatched. CDR1 is MDHEN and CDR2 is SYDVKM in the germline V gene. The CDR3 has 14 residues.

The chain is built from TRBV10-3 and TRBJ2-1; TRBD2 might be the D (6 bases). The germline V and J ends were trimmed by 1 base and 8 bases, with 21 bases remaining between them. CDR3 size: 17 residues. Germline V gives CDR1 ENHRY, CDR2 SYGVKD. CDR3 residues: CAISEWAGTSRTHEQFF. The CDR3, as DNA: TGTGCCATCAGTGAGTGGGCGGGAACCTCCCGGACACATGAGCAGTTCTTC.

The chain has TRBV4-1 and TRBJ2-5, with 10 bases that match TRBD2. The CDR3 totals 16 residues. The V and J ends lost 3 bases and 1 base, in that order; junction bases with no gene match: 5. Germline CDR1 MGHRA, CDR2 YSYEKL. The CDR3 spells CASSHRLAGLQETQYF. The DNA for the CDR3 is TGCGCCAGCAGCCACAGACTAGCGGGCCTCCAAGAGACCCAGTACTTC.

The chain has TRBV6-7 and TRBJ2-7; no clear D. TRBV6-7 is known as an ORF, though its function is uncertain. This CDR3 is 16 amino acids long. The ends were cut back, 0 bases at V and 7 bases at J, with 19 bases in the middle. The CDR3 reads CASSYSGSLPGWEQYF. The CDR3 DNA reads as TGTGCCAGCAGTTACTCGGGCTCCCTACCCGGTTGGGAGCAGTACTTC.

The chain carries TRBV30 and TRBJ2-5; D unresolved. The V end lost 4 bases, the J end lost 5 bases, and 11 bases lay between the germline ends. Germline assignment: CDR1 GTSNPN and CDR2 SVGIG (reference sequence). The CDR3 runs to 12 residues. CDR3 in amino acids: CAWTRGKETQYF. CDR3 coding DNA: TGTGCCTGGACACGTGGCAAGGAGACCCAGTACTTC.

V and J are TRBV28 and TRBJ2-6, with 12 bases that match TRBD1. Germline lookup yields CDR1 MDHEN and CDR2 SYDVKM. V gave up 10 bases and J gave up 3 bases; unmatched junction bases: 10. The CDR3 totals 17 residues. CDR3 nucleotides: TGTGCCATCCCCCCCGGGACAGGGGGCGGTGGGGCCAACGTCCTGACTTTC. This gives the protein CAIPPGTGGGGANVLTF.

The chain recombines TRBV29-1 with TRBJ2-1, with D possibly TRBD2 on 5 matching bases. The CDR3 has 14 amino acids. The germline V gene has CDR1 SQVTM and CDR2 ANQGSEA. Trimming pared 1 base from V and 4 bases from J, leaving 11 bases between. CDR3 protein: CSVEGWRAYNEQFF. CDR3 nucleotide sequence: TGCAGCGTTGAAGGGTGGCGGGCATACAATGAGCAGTTCTTC.

This rearrangement joins TRBV25-1 to TRBJ1-1; no clear D gene. The CDR3 is made up of 14 amino acids. Germline V CDR1 and CDR2: MGHDK, SYGVNS. Trimming took off 3 bases at V and 1 base at J, with 9 bases between the two ends. The CDR3, as DNA: TGTGCCAGCAGTGATGGCAGTACGAACACTGAAGCTTTCTTT. Amino acids: CASSDGSTNTEAFF.

The chain uses TRBV6-5 and TRBJ2-3, with D tentatively TRBD1 (5 bases). V lost 6 bases to trimming and J lost 1 base, with 14 bases between them. Germline V gene lookup returns CDR1 MNHEY and CDR2 SVGAGI. This CDR3 spans 15 amino acids. The CDR3 region has the DNA TGTGCCAGCAGCACTCCAGGGTTCGGCACAGATACGCAGTATTTT. Its protein product is CASSTPGFGTDTQYF.

The genes are TRBV7-3 and TRBJ2-3; TRBD2 aligns across 7 bases. This CDR3 has 14 amino acids. Per germline, CDR1 SGHTA and CDR2 FQGTGA. Unmatched junction bases numbered 5, after V lost 2 bases and J lost 6 bases. The CDR3 region is CASSLAGGGDTQYF. CDR3 in DNA: TGTGCCAGCAGCTTAGCCGGGGGAGGGGATACGCAGTATTTT.

The V and J genes are TRBV19 and TRBJ1-2, with 7 bases that match TRBD1. The CDR3 has 13 amino acids. V lost 6 bases and J lost 5; bases outside the gene matches: 6. Germline CDR1 reads LNHDA; CDR2 reads SQIVND (reference sequence). The CDR3 bases are TGTGCCAGTAGCCCCCCAGGGGGGTATGGCTACACCTTC. This encodes CASSPPGGYGYTF.

In nucleotides, the CDR3 is TGTGCCAGCAGCTTACTCGAGGACACTGAAGCTTTCTTT. This translates into CASSLLEDTEAFF. The chain uses TRBV7-9 and TRBJ1-1; no definite D call. CDR3 length: 13 residues. Germline CDR1 and CDR2: SEHNR and FQNEAQ (reference sequence). V was pared by 2 bases and J by 3 bases, with 7 bases between.